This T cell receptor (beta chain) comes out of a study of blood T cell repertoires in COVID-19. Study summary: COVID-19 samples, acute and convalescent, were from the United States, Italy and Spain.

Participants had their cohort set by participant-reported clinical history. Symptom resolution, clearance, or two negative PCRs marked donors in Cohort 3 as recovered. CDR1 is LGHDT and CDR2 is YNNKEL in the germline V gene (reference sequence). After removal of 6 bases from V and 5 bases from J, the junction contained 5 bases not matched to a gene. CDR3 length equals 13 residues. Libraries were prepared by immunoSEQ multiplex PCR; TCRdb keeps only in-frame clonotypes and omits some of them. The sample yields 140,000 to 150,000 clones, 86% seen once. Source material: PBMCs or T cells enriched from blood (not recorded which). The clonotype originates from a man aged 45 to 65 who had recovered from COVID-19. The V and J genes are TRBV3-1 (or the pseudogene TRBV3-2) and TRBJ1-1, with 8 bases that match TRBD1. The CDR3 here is CASSSNRGTEAFF. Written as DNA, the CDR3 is TGTGCCAGCAGTTCTAACAGGGGGACTGAAGCTTTCTTT.